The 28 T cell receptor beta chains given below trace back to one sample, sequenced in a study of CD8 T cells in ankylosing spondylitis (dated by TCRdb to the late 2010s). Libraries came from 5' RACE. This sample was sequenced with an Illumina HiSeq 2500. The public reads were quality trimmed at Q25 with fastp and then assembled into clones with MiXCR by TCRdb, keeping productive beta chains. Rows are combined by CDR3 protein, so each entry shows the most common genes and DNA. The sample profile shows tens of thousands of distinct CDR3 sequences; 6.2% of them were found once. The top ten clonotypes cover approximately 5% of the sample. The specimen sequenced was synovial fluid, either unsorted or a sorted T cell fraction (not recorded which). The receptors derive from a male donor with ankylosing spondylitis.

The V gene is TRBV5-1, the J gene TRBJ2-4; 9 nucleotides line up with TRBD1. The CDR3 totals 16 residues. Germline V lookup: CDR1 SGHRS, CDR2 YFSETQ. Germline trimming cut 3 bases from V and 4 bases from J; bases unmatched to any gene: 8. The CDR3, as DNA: TGCGCCAGCAGCTCGGTCGTCGGGACAGGGAAAAACATTCAGTACTTC. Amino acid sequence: CASSSVVGTGKNIQYF.

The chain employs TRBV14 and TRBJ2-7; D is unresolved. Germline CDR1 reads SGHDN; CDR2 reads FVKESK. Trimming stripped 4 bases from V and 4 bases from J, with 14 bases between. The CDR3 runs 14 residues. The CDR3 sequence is CASSLGLIPYEQYF. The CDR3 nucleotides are TGTGCCAGCAGCCTGGGTCTAATCCCTTACGAGCAGTACTTC.

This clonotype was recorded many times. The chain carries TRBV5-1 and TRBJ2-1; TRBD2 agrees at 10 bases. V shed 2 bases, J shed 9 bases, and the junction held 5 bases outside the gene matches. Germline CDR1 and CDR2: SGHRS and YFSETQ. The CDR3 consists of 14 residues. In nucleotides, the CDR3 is TGCGCCAGCAGCTTCGTTAGCGGGAGGTCTGAGCAGTTCTTC. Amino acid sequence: CASSFVSGRSEQFF.

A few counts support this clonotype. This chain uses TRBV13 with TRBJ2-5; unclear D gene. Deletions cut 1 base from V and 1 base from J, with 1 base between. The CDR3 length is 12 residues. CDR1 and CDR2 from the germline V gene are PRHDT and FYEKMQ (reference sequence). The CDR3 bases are TGTGCCAGCAGCTTAGTCCAAGAGACCCAGTACTTC. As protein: CASSLVQETQYF.

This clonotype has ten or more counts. The CDR3: CSVVPGSSDIQYF. In DNA, the CDR3 is TGCAGCGTTGTCCCCGGGAGTTCGGACATTCAGTACTTC. The chain combines TRBV29-1 with TRBJ2-4, with D perhaps TRBD2 (6 bases). Between the trimmed V and J ends, which lost 4 bases and 8 bases, there was a span of 15 bases. This CDR3 comprises 13 residues. Looked up from germline, CDR1 is SQVTM and CDR2 is ANQGSEA.

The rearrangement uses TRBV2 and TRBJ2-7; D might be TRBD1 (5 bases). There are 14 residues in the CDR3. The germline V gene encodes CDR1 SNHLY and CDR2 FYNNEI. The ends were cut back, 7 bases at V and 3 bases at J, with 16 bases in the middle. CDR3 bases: TGTGCCAGCACCGAACCCTTCAGGGTCTACGAGCAGTACTTC. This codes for CASTEPFRVYEQYF.

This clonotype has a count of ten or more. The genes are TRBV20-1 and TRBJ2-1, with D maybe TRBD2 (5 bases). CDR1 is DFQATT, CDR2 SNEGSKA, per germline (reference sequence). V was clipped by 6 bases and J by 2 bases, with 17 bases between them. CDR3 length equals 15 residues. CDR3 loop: CSAVAETTTYNEQFF. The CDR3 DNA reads TGCAGTGCCGTGGCGGAGACTACAACCTACAATGAGCAGTTCTTC.

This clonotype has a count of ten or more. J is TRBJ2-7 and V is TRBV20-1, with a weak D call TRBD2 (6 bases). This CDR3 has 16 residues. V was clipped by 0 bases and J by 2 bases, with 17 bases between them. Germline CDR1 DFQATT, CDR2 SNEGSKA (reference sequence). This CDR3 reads CSARDRTTGEAYEQYF. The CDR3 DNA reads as TGCAGTGCTAGAGATAGGACTACCGGTGAAGCCTACGAGCAGTACTTC.

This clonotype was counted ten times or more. CDR3 in amino acids: CATSDQTIRFQPQHF. In nucleotides, the CDR3 is TGTGCCACCAGTGACCAGACAATAAGGTTTCAGCCCCAGCATTTT. The V gene is TRBV24-1, the J gene TRBJ1-5; D uncertain. The germline CDR1 and CDR2 sequences are KGHDR and SFDVKD. V was trimmed by 4 bases and J by 6 bases, leaving 15 bases between them. This CDR3 contains 15 residues.

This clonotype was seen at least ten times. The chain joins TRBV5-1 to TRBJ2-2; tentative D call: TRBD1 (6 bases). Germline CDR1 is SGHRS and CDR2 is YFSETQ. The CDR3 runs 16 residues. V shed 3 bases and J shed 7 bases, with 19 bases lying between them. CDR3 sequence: CASSSKRQDSGGELFF. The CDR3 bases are TGCGCCAGCAGCTCCAAACGACAGGACTCGGGCGGGGAGCTGTTTTTT.

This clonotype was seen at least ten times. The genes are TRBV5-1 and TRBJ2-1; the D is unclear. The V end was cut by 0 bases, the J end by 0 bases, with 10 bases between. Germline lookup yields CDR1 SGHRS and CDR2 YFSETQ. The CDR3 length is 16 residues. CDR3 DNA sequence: TGCGCCAGCAGCTTGGATCAACAGAGCTCCTACAATGAGCAGTTCTTC. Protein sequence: CASSLDQQSSYNEQFF.

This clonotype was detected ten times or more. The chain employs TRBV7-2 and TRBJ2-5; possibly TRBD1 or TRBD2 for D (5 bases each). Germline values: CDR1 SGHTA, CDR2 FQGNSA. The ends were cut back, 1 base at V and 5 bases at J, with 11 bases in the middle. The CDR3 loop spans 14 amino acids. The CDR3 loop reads CASSLVGLAETQYF. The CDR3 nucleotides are TGTGCCAGCAGCTTAGTGGGGCTAGCTGAGACCCAGTACTTC.

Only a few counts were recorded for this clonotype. CDR3 nucleotide sequence: TGTGCCAGCAGTCCGGGGACAGGCAGGAGCTATGGCTACACCTTC. This encodes CASSPGTGRSYGYTF. V usage is TRBV12-3 or TRBV12-4 and J usage is TRBJ1-2, with TRBD1 matching 8 bases. V shed 5 bases and J 4 bases; nucleotides not matched to a gene: 9. The CDR3 totals 15 residues.

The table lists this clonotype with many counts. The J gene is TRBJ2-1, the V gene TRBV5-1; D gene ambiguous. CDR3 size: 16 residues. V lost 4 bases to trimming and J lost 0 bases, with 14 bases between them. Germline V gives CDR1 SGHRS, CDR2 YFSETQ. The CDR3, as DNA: TGCGCCAGCAGCCTGGGTGGGTCCAGCTCCTACAATGAGCAGTTCTTC. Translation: CASSLGGSSSYNEQFF.

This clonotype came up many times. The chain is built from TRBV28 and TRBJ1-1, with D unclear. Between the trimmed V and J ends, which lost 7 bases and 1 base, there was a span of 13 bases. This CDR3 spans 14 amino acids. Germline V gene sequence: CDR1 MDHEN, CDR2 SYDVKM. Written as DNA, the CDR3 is TGTGCCAGCAATGTCGTCGGCACGAACACTGAAGCTTTCTTT. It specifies CASNVVGTNTEAFF. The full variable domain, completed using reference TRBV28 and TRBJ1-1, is DVKVTQSSRYLVKRTGEKVFLECVQDMDHENMFWYRQDPGLGLRLIYFSYDVKMKEKGDIPEGYSVSREKKERFSLILESASTNQTSMYLCASNVVGTNTEAFFGQGTRLTVV.

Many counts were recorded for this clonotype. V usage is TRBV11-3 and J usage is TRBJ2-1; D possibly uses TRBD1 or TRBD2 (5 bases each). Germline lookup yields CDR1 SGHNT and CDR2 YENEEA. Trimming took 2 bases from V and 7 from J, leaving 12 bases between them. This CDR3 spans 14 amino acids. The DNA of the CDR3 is TGTGCCAGCAGCTTATTCGGGGACGGGAATGAGCAGTTCTTC. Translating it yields CASSLFGDGNEQFF.

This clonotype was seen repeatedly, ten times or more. CDR3 loop: CASSLDADTQYF. The CDR3 DNA is TGTGCCAGCAGCTTAGACGCAGATACGCAGTATTTT. The genes are TRBV11-2 and TRBJ2-3, with D unclear. With 0 bases removed from V and 4 bases from J, the gap between germline ends came to 2 bases. CDR1 and CDR2 from the germline V gene are SGHAT and FQNNGV. The CDR3 covers 12 residues.

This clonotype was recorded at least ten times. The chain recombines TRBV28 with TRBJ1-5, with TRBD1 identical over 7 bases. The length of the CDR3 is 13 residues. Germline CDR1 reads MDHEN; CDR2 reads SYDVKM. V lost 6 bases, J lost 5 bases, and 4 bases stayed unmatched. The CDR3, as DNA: TGTGCCAGCAGAACCACAGGGGATCAGCCCCAGCATTTT. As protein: CASRTTGDQPQHF.

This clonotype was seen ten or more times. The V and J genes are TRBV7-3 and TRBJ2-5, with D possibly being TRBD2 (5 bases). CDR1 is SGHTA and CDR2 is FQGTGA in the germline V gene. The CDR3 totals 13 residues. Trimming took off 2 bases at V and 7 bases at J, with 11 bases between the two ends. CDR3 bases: TGTGCCAGCAGCTTAGGGCCCCGGGGGACCCAGTACTTC. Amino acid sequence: CASSLGPRGTQYF.

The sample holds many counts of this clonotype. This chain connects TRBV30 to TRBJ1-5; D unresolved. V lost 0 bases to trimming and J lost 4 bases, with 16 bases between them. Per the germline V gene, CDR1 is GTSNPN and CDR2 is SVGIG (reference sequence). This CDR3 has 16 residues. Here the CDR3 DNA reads TGTGCCTGGAGTGTAGAGAGGTCAGGTCGGAATCAGCCCCAGCATTTT. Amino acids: CAWSVERSGRNQPQHF.

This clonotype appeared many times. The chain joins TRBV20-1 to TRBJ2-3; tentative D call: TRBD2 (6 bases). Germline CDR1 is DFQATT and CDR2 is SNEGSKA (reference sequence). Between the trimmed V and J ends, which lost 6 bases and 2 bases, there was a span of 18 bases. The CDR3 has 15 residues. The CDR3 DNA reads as TGCAGTGCCAAAGTCATCAGCGGGTTCACAGATACGCAGTATTTT. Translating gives CSAKVISGFTDTQYF.

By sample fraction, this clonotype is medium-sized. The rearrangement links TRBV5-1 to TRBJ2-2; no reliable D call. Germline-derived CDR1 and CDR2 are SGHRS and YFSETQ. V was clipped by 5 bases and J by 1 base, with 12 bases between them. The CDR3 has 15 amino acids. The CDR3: CASRNPSQNTGELFF. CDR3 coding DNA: TGCGCCAGCAGAAACCCGTCACAGAACACCGGGGAGCTGTTTTTT.

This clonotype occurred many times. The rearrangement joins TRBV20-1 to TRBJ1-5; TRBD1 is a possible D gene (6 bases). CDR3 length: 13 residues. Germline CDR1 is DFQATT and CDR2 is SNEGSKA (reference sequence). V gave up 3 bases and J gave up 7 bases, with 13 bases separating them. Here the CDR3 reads CSASLGAGQPQHF. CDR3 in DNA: TGCAGTGCTAGTTTGGGGGCAGGCCAGCCCCAGCATTTT.

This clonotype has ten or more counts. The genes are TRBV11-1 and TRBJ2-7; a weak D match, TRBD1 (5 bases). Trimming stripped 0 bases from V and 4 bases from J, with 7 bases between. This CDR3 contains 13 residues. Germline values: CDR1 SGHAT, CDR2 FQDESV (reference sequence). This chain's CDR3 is CASSLATEYEQYF. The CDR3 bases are TGTGCCAGCAGCTTAGCGACAGAATACGAGCAGTACTTC.

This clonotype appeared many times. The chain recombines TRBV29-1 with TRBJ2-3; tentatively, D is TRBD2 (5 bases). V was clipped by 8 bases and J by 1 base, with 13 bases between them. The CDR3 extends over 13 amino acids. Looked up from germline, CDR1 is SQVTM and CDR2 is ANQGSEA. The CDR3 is CSSSERGTDTQYF. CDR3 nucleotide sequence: TGCAGCTCCAGCGAGAGGGGCACAGATACGCAGTATTTT.

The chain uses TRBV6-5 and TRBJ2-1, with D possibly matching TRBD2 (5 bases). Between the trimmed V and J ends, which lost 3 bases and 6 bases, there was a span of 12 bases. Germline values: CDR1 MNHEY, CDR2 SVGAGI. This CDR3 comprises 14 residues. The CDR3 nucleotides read TGTGCCAGCAGTTATCGGGATTATGGCAATGAGCAGTTCTTC. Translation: CASSYRDYGNEQFF.

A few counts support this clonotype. The CDR3 sequence is CSAKRQGVMFTEAFF. CDR3 nucleotide sequence: TGCAGTGCTAAAAGGCAGGGGGTGATGTTCACTGAAGCTTTCTTT. V usage is TRBV20-1 and J usage is TRBJ1-1, with 7 bases that match TRBD1. The V gene end was trimmed by 4 bases and the J gene end by 4 bases; junction bases not matched to a gene: 12. CDR1 and CDR2 (germline): DFQATT, SNEGSKA (reference sequence). CDR3 length: 15 amino acids.

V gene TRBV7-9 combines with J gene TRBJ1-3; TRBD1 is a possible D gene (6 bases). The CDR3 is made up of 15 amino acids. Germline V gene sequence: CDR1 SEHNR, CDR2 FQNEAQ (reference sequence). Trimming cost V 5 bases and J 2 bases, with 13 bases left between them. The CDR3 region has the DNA TGTGCCAGCAGCCATAGGGGGGAAGCTGGAAACACCATATATTTT. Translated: CASSHRGEAGNTIYF. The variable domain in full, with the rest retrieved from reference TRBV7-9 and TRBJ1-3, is DTGVSQNPRHKITKRGQNVTFRCDPISEHNRLYWYRQTLGQGPEFLTYFQNEAQLEKSRLLSDRFSAERPKGSFSTLEIQRTEQGDSAMYLCASSHRGEAGNTIYFGEGSWLTVV.